A selection of T cell receptor beta chains follows, all from one sample in a study of identical twins. TCRdb reprocessed the 5' RACE reads via MiXCR and lists one record per CDR3 protein. The table includes approximately 670,000 distinct CDR3 sequences, approximately 6% detected once. Sequenced: naive T cells sorted from blood. Receptors were obtained from a man aged 18 to 29 in good health. Both conserved end residues are part of each CDR3. The order of the fields is V gene, J gene, CDR3 protein.

v_call: TRBV6-5; j_call: TRBJ2-1; cdr3_aa: CASIRTGDSYNEQFF
v_call: TRBV3-1; j_call: TRBJ2-3; cdr3_aa: CASSSTSGTADTQYF
v_call: TRBV14; j_call: TRBJ2-5; cdr3_aa: CASSQTDRSWTSGRVETQYF
v_call: TRBV4-1; j_call: TRBJ2-1; cdr3_aa: CASSQVVVYNEQFF
v_call: TRBV28; j_call: TRBJ1-5; cdr3_aa: CASSRRPNQPQHF
v_call: TRBV28; j_call: TRBJ2-1; cdr3_aa: CASPPGTSSYNEQFF
v_call: TRBV20-1; j_call: TRBJ2-7; cdr3_aa: CSARAPSVAGGEQYF
v_call: TRBV6-1; j_call: TRBJ2-1; cdr3_aa: CASSQSALAGAPYNEQFF
v_call: TRBV6-5; j_call: TRBJ1-1; cdr3_aa: CASSYLQGAGGNTEAFF
v_call: TRBV20-1; j_call: TRBJ2-2; cdr3_aa: CSARDSAGGYTGELFF
v_call: TRBV13; j_call: TRBJ2-1; cdr3_aa: CASTSGQGGEQFF
v_call: TRBV28; j_call: TRBJ2-3; cdr3_aa: CASSLLLMGLAGSKADTQYF
v_call: TRBV6-6; j_call: TRBJ2-3; cdr3_aa: CASEAGWTQYF
v_call: TRBV14; j_call: TRBJ2-4; cdr3_aa: CASSQDRDKQYF
v_call: TRBV20-1; j_call: TRBJ1-6; cdr3_aa: CSGRGLNNSPLHF
v_call: TRBV6-1; j_call: TRBJ1-1; cdr3_aa: CASRLTETYEAFF
v_call: TRBV5-5; j_call: TRBJ2-3; cdr3_aa: CASTTSTDTQYF
v_call: TRBV5-1; j_call: TRBJ1-2; cdr3_aa: CASNQIPDRRAGGGYTF
v_call: TRBV5-1; j_call: TRBJ2-1; cdr3_aa: CASSLGGLAGVNEQFF
v_call: TRBV5-1; j_call: TRBJ2-5; cdr3_aa: CASSVWTAQETQYF
v_call: TRBV15; j_call: TRBJ2-2; cdr3_aa: CATSPRGGGYTGELFF
v_call: TRBV28; j_call: TRBJ2-2; cdr3_aa: CASNRATGELFF
v_call: TRBV19; j_call: TRBJ2-1; cdr3_aa: CASNYGGLAGGGYNEQFF
v_call: TRBV7-2; j_call: TRBJ2-4; cdr3_aa: CASSRAGGKNIQYF
v_call: TRBV2; j_call: TRBJ1-5; cdr3_aa: CASSMGGPQHF
v_call: TRBV9; j_call: TRBJ2-6; cdr3_aa: CASSVLSGANVLTF